The T cell receptor beta chain under discussion was sequenced for a study of T cells in Graves' hyperthyroidism and ophthalmopathy. This CDR3 is 11 amino acids long. Trimming shortened V by 6 bases and J by 6 bases, and 11 bases separated the two germline ends. CDR1 and CDR2 from the germline V gene are GTSNPN and SVGIG (reference sequence). Amplified TCR beta CDR3 regions came from RNA transcripts. RT-PCR in the first round (using the HTBI primer set) targeted the TCR CDR3. MiXCR, applied by TCRdb to the multiplex PCR reads, yields one record per CDR3 protein. The sample shows a few hundred thousand distinct CDR3 sequences, 20% to 25% of them seen only once.

The sequence came from a man in his forties or fifties with Graves' hyperthyroidism. The chain uses TRBV30 and TRBJ1-2; a possible D gene is TRBD1 (5 bases). What was sequenced was blood. The chain's CDR3 is CACLQGHGYTF. The CDR3 DNA reads as TGTGCCTGTCTTCAGGGACATGGCTACACCTTC. Complete variable domain (other parts from reference TRBV30 and TRBJ1-2): SQTIHQWPATLVQPVGSPLSLECTVEGTSNPNLYWYRQAAGRGLQLLFYSVGIGQISSEVPQNLSASRPQDRQFILSSKKLLLSDSGFYLCACLQGHGYTFGSGTRLTVV.